This T cell receptor beta chain stems from a study of Graves' ophthalmopathy and Graves' hyperthyroidism. From germline, CDR1 is SGHAT and CDR2 FQNNGV. CDR3 length: 15 residues. Deletions cut 0 bases from V and 3 bases from J, with 12 bases between. From RNA, the CDR3 regions of TCR beta chains were amplified and sequenced. RT-PCR was first run with HTBI primers, then multiplex PCR in a second round. TCRdb redid the calling of the multiplex PCR reads with MiXCR, one entry per CDR3 protein. This table has hundreds of thousands of distinct CDR3 sequences, 22% appearing once. This clonotype was seen only a few times. Serum thyroxine and TRAb, along with clinical symptoms, thyroid ultrasound and orbital computed tomography, were what diagnosis relied on.

The sample was peripheral blood. The chain recombines TRBV11-2 with TRBJ2-7; possibly TRBD1 for D (5 bases). This sequence originates from a woman under 30 with stable Graves' hyperthyroidism. Some clones in this sample may be carry-over from other donors' samples. CDR3 bases: TGTGCCAGCAGCTTAGATCTGGGTCAGGGCTACGAGCAGTACTTC. Amino acids: CASSLDLGQGYEQYF.